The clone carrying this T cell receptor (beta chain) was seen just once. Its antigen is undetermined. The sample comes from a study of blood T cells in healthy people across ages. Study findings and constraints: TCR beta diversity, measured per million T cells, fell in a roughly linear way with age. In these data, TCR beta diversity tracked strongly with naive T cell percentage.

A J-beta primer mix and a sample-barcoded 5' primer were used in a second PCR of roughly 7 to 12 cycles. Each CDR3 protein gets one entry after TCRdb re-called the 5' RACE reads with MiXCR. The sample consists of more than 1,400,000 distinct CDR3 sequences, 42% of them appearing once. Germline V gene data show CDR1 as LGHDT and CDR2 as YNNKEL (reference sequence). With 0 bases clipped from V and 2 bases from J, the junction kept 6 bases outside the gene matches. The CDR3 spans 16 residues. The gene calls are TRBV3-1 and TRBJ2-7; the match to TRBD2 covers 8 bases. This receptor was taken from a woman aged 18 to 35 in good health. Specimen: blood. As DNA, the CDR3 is TGTGCCAGCAGCCAAGAGCCCGCGGGACTAGCCTACGAGCAGTACTTC. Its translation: CASSQEPAGLAYEQYF.